A single T cell receptor (beta chain) is shown here with its context. No antigen is known for it. The source of the sample is a study of OX40 agonist ivuxolimab in advanced cancers. Study summary: From 23 to 79 years was the age range, with a mean of about 54 years, and about 83% were male. Study outcomes and limitations: The study observed clonal expansion of CD4+ and CD8+ blood T cells by week 6 at 0.1 to 3.0 mg/kg.

Blood sampling took place at baseline, cycle 4 day 1, and cycle 7 day 1. V shed 4 bases and J shed 7 bases, with 32 bases lying between them. Germline V gives CDR1 SNHLY, CDR2 FYNNEI. The CDR3 loop spans 19 amino acids. Produced via immunoSEQ multiplex PCR; TCRdb's table is partial and in-frame only. The table includes approximately 52,000 clones, 90% to 95% detected once. Sample: CD4+ or CD8+ T cells sorted from blood, taken in a trial of the OX40 agonist ivuxolimab. This chain joins TRBV2 and TRBJ2-7; tentative D call: TRBD2 (6 bases). The sequence derives from an adult with an advanced solid tumor such as melanoma, head and neck, liver or kidney cancer. CDR3 DNA: TGTGCCAGCAGTGGGACCCCCGGAGGGGAGCAGCTAGGTCTTAGGGAGCAGTACTTC. Translated: CASSGTPGGEQLGLREQYF.